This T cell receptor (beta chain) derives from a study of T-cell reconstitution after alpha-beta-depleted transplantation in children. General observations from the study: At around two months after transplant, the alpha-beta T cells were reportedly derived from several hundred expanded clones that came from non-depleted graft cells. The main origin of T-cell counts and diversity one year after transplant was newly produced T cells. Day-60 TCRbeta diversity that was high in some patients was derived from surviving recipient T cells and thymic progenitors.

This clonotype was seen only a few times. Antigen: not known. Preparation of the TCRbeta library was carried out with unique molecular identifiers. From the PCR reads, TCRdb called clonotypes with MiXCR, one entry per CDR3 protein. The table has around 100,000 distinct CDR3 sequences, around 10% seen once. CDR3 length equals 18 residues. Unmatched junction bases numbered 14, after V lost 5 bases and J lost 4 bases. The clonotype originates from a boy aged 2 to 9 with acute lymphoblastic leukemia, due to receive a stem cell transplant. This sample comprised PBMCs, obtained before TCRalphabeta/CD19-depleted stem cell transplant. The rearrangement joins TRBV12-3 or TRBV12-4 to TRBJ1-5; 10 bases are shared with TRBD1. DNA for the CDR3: TGTGCCAGCAGTACGCGTCCCGGGACAGGGGTGGGAAATCAGCCCCAGCATTTT. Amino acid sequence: CASSTRPGTGVGNQPQHF.